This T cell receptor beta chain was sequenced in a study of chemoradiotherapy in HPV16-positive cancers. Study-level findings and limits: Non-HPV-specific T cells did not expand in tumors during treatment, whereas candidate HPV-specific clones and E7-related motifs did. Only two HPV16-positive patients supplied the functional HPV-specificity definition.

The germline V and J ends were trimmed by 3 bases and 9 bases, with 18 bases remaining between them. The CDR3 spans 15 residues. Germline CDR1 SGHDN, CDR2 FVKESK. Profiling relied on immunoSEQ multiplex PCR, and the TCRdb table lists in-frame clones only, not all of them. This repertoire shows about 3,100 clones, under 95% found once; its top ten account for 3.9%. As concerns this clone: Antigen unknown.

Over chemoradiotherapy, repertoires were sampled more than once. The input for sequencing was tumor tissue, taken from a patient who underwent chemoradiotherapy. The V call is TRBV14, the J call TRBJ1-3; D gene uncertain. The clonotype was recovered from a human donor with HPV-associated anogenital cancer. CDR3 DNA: TGTGCCAGCAGCCAGGTAACCGCCGCTGTCAGCACCATATATTTT. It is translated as CASSQVTAAVSTIYF. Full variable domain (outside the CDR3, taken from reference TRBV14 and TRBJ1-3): EAGVTQFPSHSVIEKGQTVTLRCDPISGHDNLYWYRRVMGKEIKFLLHFVKESKQDESGMPNNRFLAERTGGTYSTLKVQPAELEDSGVYFCASSQVTAAVSTIYFGEGSWLTVV.